This section outlines one TCR beta chain sequence together with its context. The entry originates in a study of T cell changes during pregnancy in multiple sclerosis. Sequencing used immunoSEQ multiplex PCR; TCRdb keeps in-frame clones, though not all of them. Among 70,000 to 100,000 clones, 85% to 95% were seen once, and the ten largest hold 2% to 2.5%. The clonotype originates from a female donor with multiple sclerosis, enrolled in a pregnancy study. Sequences were derived from peripheral blood, sampled in the third trimester of pregnancy.

CDR3 nucleotides: TGTGCCAGCAACAGGGGGGATGAAAAACTGTTTTTT. It yields the protein CASNRGDEKLFF. The chain recombines TRBV2 with TRBJ1-4, with 8 bases matching TRBD1. Trimming took 7 bases from V and 6 from J; bases not matched to a gene: 1. CDR1 and CDR2 (germline): SNHLY, FYNNEI. The CDR3 length is 12 residues.